The 14 T cell receptor beta chains given below trace back to one sample, sequenced in a study of cytomegalovirus exposure and HLA in healthy donors. Researchers ran the PCR with 60 Vbeta and 13 Jbeta primers. Some clones are missing from TCRdb's copy, which holds only in-frame ones; the method was immunoSEQ multiplex PCR. The sample holds roughly 130,000 clones, more than 60% seen once. The specimen was PBMCs. These receptors came from a woman aged 40 to 49 in good health and CMV-seropositive.

The V call is TRBV5-4, the J call TRBJ1-1; 10 nucleotides agree with TRBD1. The germline V gene encodes CDR1 SGHNT and CDR2 YYREEE (reference sequence). The CDR3 is 16 amino acids. With V trimmed by 4 bases and J by 0 bases, 6 bases remained unmatched. The CDR3: CASSPGTGEMNTEAFF. DNA of the CDR3: TGTGCCAGCAGCCCAGGGACAGGGGAGATGAACACTGAAGCTTTCTTT.

This clone was seen only a few times. The rearrangement links TRBV21-1 to TRBJ2-7; the table gives TRBD1 as D, unverified against the DNA. TRBV21-1 is reported as a pseudogene. The CDR3 has 17 amino acids. The CDR3 sequence is CASSELMDRTHSYEQYF. The CDR3 bases are TGTGCCAGCAGCGAACTGATGGACAGGACCCACTCCTACGAGCAGTACTTC.

This CDR3 is CASSKMGTAANYGYTF. CDR3 DNA: TGTGCCAGTAGTAAGATGGGGACTGCAGCTAACTATGGCTACACCTTC. The rearrangement joins TRBV19 to TRBJ1-2, with TRBD1 as a possible D gene (5 bases). The CDR3 consists of 16 residues. The germline V and J ends were trimmed by 4 bases and 0 bases, with 15 bases remaining between them. CDR1 is LNHDA, CDR2 SQIVND, per germline (reference sequence).

DNA for the CDR3: TGTGCCAGTAGTATAGCTAGAAGTTCTTGGGCTAACTATGGCTACACCTTC. Protein product: CASSIARSSWANYGYTF. The V and J genes are TRBV19 and TRBJ1-2; D is unclear. The CDR3 loop spans 17 amino acids. Trimming shortened V by 1 base and J by 0 bases, and 15 bases separated the two germline ends. The germline CDR1 and CDR2 sequences are LNHDA and SQIVND (reference sequence).

The CDR3 here is CASSPGGGQDTQYF. The CDR3 DNA sequence: TGTGCCAGCAGCCCGGGAGGGGGGCAGGATACGCAGTATTTT. The genes are TRBV7-2 and TRBJ2-3; TRBD2 matches 8 bases. CDR3 length equals 14 residues. The germline V gene encodes CDR1 SGHTA and CDR2 FQGNSA. V shed 5 bases and J 6 bases; nucleotides not matched to a gene: 7.

This clone was detected only a few times. This chain links TRBV7-3 with TRBJ2-1, with 9 bases matching TRBD2. With V trimmed by 6 bases and J by 5 bases, 8 bases remained unmatched. This CDR3 contains 15 residues. Germline CDR1 SGHTA, CDR2 FQGTGA. CDR3 sequence reads: CASRSSGVPDNEQFF. In DNA form, the CDR3 reads TGTGCCAGCAGATCTAGCGGGGTCCCCGACAATGAGCAGTTCTTC.

The rearrangement joins TRBV18 to TRBJ1-2; 9 bases fit TRBD1. The CDR3 is 13 residues long. Germline V CDR1 and CDR2: KGHSH, LQKENI. V lost 5 bases and J lost 4; bases outside the gene matches: 2. CDR3 protein: CASSSGQGYGYTF. For the CDR3, the DNA is TGTGCCAGCTCATCGGGACAGGGCTATGGCTACACCTTC.

The chain uses TRBV7-3 and TRBJ2-4, with 16 bases aligning to TRBD2. The CDR3 sequence is 19 residues long. CDR1 SGHTA and CDR2 FQGTGA come from the germline V gene. Trimming removed 5 bases from V and 1 base from J; junction bases left unmatched: 8. The CDR3 DNA sequence: TGTGCCAGCAGCCAGCCGGGACTAGCGGGAGGGCCCGCCAAAAACATTCAGTACTTC. Translation gives CASSQPGLAGGPAKNIQYF.

The V call is TRBV5-1, the J call TRBJ1-2; 10 bases align to TRBD1. The CDR3 is made up of 13 amino acids. Per the germline V gene, CDR1 is SGHRS and CDR2 is YFSETQ. Trimming took 4 bases from V and 10 from J; bases not matched to a gene: 7. The DNA for the CDR3 is TGCGCCAGCAGCCCCCGGGACAGGGGAGACTACACCTTC. Its translation: CASSPRDRGDYTF.

The chain employs TRBV7-2 and TRBJ1-3; a weak D match, TRBD1 (5 bases). The CDR3 runs 14 residues. V was shortened by 5 bases and J by 4 bases, with 12 bases between the two germline ends. In germline, CDR1 is SGHTA, CDR2 FQGNSA. CDR3 sequence (DNA): TGTGCCAGCAGCCCCGGGGGAACGGGAAACACCATATATTTT. It translates to CASSPGGTGNTIYF. Full variable domain (rest looked up from reference TRBV7-2 and TRBJ1-3): GAGVSQSPSNKVTEKGKDVELRCDPISGHTALYWYRQSLGQGLEFLIYFQGNSAPDKSGLPSDRFSAERTGGSVSTLTIQRTQQEDSAVYLCASSPGGTGNTIYFGEGSWLTVV.

This clone was seen a single time. This sequence joins TRBV6-1 and TRBJ1-4, with 8 bases identical to TRBD1. The CDR3 is 13 amino acids. J was trimmed by 8 bases and V by 7 bases; bases with no gene match: 6. Germline V lookup: CDR1 MNHNS, CDR2 SASEGT. The CDR3 nucleotides are TGTGCCAGCATCCGAACAGGGGGAGAAAAACTGTTTTTT. Translated: CASIRTGGEKLFF.

V and J are TRBV5-1 and TRBJ2-3; 8 nucleotides match TRBD1. The CDR3 sequence is 15 residues long. Trimming removed 3 bases from V and 5 bases from J; junction bases left unmatched: 8. Germline V lookup: CDR1 SGHRS, CDR2 YFSETQ. The CDR3 reads CASSSTGGMGDTQYF. The CDR3 DNA is TGCGCCAGCAGCTCCACAGGGGGAATGGGAGATACGCAGTATTTT.

A single count supports this clone. CDR3 amino acids: CASSAGTSDGQFTLHF. In nucleotides, the CDR3 is TGTGCCAGCAGCGCAGGAACCTCTGACGGCCAATTCACCCTCCACTTT. The chain is built from TRBV7-2 and TRBJ1-6; no reliable D call. The CDR3 is 16 residues long. CDR1 SGHTA and CDR2 FQGNSA come from the germline V gene. V gave up 5 bases and J gave up 14 bases, with 25 bases separating them.

This chain joins TRBV28 and TRBJ1-1; TRBD1 might be the D (6 bases). The germline V gene encodes CDR1 MDHEN and CDR2 SYDVKM. This CDR3 has 15 residues. With 8 bases removed from V and 4 bases from J, the gap between germline ends came to 20 bases. The CDR3: CASARPRDRITEAFF. CDR3 bases: TGTGCCAGCGCTCGACCAAGAGACAGGATCACTGAAGCTTTCTTT.